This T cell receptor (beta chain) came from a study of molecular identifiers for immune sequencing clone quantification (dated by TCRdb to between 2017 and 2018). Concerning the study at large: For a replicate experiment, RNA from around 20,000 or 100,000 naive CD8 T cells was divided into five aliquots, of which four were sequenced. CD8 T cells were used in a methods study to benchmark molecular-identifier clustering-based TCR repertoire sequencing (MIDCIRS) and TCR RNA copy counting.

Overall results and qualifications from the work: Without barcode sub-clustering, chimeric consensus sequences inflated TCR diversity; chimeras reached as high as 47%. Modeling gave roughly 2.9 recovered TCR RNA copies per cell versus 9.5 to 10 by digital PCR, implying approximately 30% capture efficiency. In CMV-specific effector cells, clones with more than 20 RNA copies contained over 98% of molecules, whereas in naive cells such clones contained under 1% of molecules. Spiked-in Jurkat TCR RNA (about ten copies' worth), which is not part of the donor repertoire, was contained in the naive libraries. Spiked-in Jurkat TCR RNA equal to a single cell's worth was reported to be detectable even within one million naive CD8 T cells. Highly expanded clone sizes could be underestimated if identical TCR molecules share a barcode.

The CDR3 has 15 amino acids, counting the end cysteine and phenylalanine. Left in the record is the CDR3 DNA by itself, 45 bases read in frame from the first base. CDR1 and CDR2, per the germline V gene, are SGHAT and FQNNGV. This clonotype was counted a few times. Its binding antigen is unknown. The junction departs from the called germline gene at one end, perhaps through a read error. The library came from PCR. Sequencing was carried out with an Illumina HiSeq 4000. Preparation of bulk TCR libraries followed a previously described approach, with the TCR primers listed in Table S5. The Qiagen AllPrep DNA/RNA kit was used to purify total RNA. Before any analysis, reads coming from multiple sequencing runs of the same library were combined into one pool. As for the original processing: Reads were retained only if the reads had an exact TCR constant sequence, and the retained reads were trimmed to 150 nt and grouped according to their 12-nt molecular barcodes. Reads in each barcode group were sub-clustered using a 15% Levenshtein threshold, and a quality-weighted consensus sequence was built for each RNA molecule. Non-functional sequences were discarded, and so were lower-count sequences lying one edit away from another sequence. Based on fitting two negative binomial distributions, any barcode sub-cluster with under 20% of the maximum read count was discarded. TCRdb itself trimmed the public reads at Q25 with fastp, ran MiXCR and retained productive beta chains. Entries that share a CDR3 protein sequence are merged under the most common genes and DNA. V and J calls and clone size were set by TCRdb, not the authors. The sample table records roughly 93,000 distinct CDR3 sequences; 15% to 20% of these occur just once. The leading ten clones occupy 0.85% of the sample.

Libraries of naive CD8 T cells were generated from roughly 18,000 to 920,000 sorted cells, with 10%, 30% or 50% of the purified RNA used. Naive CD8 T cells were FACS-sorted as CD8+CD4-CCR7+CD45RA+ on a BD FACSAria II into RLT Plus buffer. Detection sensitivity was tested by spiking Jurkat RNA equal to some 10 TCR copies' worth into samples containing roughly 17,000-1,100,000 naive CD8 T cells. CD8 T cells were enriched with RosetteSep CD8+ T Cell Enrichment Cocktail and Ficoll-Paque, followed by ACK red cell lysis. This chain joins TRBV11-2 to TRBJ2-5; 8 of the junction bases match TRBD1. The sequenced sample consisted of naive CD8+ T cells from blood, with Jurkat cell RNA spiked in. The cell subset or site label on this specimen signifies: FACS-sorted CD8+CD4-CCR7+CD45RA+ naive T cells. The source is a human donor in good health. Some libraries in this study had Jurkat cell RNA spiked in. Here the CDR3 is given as CASSLGTGGLEIQYF. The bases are TGTGCCAGCAGCTTGGGAACAGGGGGATTAGAGATCCAGTACTTC. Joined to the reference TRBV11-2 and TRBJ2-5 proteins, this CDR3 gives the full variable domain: EAGVAQSPRYKIIEKRQSVAFWCNPISGHATLYWYQQILGQGPKLLIQFQNNGVVDDSQLPKDRFSAERLKGVDSTLKIQPAKLEDSAVYLCASSLGTGGLEIQYFGPGTRLLVL.